The source of this T cell receptor beta chain is a study of early T cells in non-severe SARS-CoV-2 infection. Study background: Unsorted whole blood bulk RNA was sequenced, with unpaired chains.

This clonotype was observed a handful of times. Its antigen is not known. Findings and caveats of the study: VDJdb matching skewed toward anti-spike CD8 responses, missing private and CD4 specificities.

Individual cDNA molecules were tagged with unique molecular identifiers, the study reported. TCRdb analysed the 5' RACE reads with MiXCR anew, one entry per CDR3 protein. The sample carries about 50,000 distinct CDR3 sequences, approximately 7.6% recorded once. The sequence was obtained from an adult who was a healthcare worker with PCR-confirmed SARS-CoV-2 infection or an uninfected control (not recorded which). Material: whole blood.

CDR3 sequence reads: CASSQGTIGELFF. CDR3 DNA: TGTGCCAGCAGCCAAGGGACCATCGGGGAGCTGTTTTTT. The chain has TRBV7-3 and TRBJ2-2; D may correspond to TRBD1 or TRBD2 (5 bases each). V lost 5 bases and J 7 bases, leaving 11 bases between the germline ends. Germline V CDR1 and CDR2: SGHTA, FQGTGA. This CDR3 region has 13 residues.